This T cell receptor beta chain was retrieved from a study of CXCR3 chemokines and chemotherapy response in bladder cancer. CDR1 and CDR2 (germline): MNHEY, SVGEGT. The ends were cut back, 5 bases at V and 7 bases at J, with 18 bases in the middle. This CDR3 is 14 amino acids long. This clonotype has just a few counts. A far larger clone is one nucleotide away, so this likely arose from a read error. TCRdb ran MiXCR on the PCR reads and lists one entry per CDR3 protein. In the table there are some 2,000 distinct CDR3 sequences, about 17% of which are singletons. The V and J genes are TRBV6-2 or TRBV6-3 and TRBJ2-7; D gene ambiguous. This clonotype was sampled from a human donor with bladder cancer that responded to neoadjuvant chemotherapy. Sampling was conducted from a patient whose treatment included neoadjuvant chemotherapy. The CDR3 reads CASSTIGFYNEQYF. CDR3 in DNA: TGTGCCAGCAGTACCATAGGGTTCTACAATGAGCAGTACTTC.